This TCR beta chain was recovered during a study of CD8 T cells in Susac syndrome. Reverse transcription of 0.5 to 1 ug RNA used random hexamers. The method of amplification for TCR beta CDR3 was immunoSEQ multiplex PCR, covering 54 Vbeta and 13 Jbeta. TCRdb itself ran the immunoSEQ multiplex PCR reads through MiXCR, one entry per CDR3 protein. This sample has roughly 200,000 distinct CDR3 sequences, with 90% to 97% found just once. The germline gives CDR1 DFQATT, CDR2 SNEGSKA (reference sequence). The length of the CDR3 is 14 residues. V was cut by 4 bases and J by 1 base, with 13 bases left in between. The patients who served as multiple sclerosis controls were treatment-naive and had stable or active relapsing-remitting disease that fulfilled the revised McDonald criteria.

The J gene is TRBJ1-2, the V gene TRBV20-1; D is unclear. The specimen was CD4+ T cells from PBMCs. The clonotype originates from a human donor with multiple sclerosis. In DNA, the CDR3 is TGCAGTGCTACACCGGGAGAGAATAACTATGGCTACACCTTC. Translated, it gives CSATPGENNYGYTF.